This is a list of T cell receptor beta chains from one sample in a study of T cells in Graves' hyperthyroidism and ophthalmopathy. In TCRdb, the multiplex PCR reads were re-called with MiXCR into one record per CDR3 protein. This sample has 600,000 to 700,000 distinct CDR3 sequences; roughly 14% occur once, and the top ten carry approximately 4.2%. Sequencing was performed on blood. The receptors were sampled from a middle-aged woman with Graves' ophthalmopathy. Each CDR3 is given with its conserved first and last residue. Each record gives: CDR3 length, V gene, clone size, J gene, D gene, CDR3 protein, CDR3 DNA. A D gene is named only where the DNA matches it firmly. Not all rows give a size; the values are once, few, many and, for expanded clones, a class.

length: 12
V: TRBV19
size: .
J: TRBJ1-5
D: .
CDR3: CASSWDGGPRHF
DNA: TGTGCCAGTAGTTGGGACGGGGGGCCGAGGCATTTT

length: 16
V: TRBV20-1
size: many
J: TRBJ2-7
D: TRBD1
CDR3: CSASDRAHHPSYEQYF
DNA: TGCAGTGCCTCGGACAGGGCTCACCACCCCTCCTACGAGCAGTACTTC

length: 14
V: TRBV20-1
size: many
J: TRBJ2-2
D: .
CDR3: CSARGIHRVGELFF
DNA: TGCAGTGCTAGAGGAATCCACCGAGTCGGGGAGCTGTTTTTT

length: 17
V: TRBV28
size: many
J: TRBJ2-2
D: TRBD2
CDR3: CASSLLGLAGGPGELFF
DNA: TGTGCCAGCAGTTTATTGGGACTAGCGGGAGGTCCCGGGGAGCTGTTTTTT

length: 14
V: TRBV28
size: many
J: TRBJ2-5
D: .
CDR3: CASSFQDSQETQYF
DNA: TGTGCCAGCAGTTTCCAGGACAGCCAAGAGACCCAGTACTTC

length: 14
V: TRBV9
size: many
J: TRBJ1-1
D: .
CDR3: CASSVGDENTEAFF
DNA: TGTGCCAGCAGCGTAGGGGATGAAAACACTGAAGCTTTCTTT

length: 16
V: TRBV12-3/TRBV12-4
size: many
J: TRBJ1-2
D: TRBD1
CDR3: CASSSTRQGEVYGYTF
DNA: TGTGCCAGCAGTTCCACTAGACAGGGCGAAGTCTATGGCTACACCTTC

length: 14
V: TRBV6-2/TRBV6-3
size: many
J: TRBJ2-5
D: .
CDR3: CASSYSTLEETQYF
DNA: TGTGCCAGCAGTTACTCGACCCTAGAAGAGACCCAGTACTTC

length: 13
V: TRBV6-2/TRBV6-3
size: many
J: TRBJ2-7
D: .
CDR3: CASSVGLYYEQYF
DNA: TGTGCCAGCAGTGTAGGACTCTATTACGAGCAGTACTTC

length: 14
V: TRBV5-1
size: many
J: TRBJ1-2
D: TRBD1
CDR3: CASSSTGVGHGYTF
DNA: TGCGCCAGCAGCTCGACAGGGGTGGGACATGGCTACACCTTC

length: 15
V: TRBV28
size: .
J: TRBJ1-5
D: .
CDR3: CASSFLGASNQPQHF
DNA: TGTGCCAGCAGTTTTCTGGGGGCGAGCAATCAGCCCCAGCATTTT

length: 15
V: TRBV5-1
size: many
J: TRBJ2-5
D: TRBD2
CDR3: CASSLGTSGWETQYF
DNA: TGCGCCAGCAGCTTGGGGACTAGCGGTTGGGAGACCCAGTACTTC

length: 15
V: TRBV28
size: many
J: TRBJ2-5
D: .
CDR3: CASRAPSGVEETQYF
DNA: TGTGCCAGCAGGGCACCCTCGGGGGTCGAGGAGACCCAGTACTTC

length: 14
V: TRBV4-1
size: few
J: TRBJ2-7
D: .
CDR3: CASSQDVSVYEQYF
DNA: TGCGCCAGCAGCCAAGATGTGTCAGTCTACGAGCAGTACTTC

length: 12
V: TRBV10-3
size: many
J: TRBJ1-1
D: .
CDR3: CAIMQGNTEAFF
DNA: TGTGCCATCATGCAGGGGAACACTGAAGCTTTCTTT

length: 12
V: TRBV12-3/TRBV12-4
size: many
J: TRBJ1-1
D: .
CDR3: CASSPQEGEAFF
DNA: TGTGCCAGCAGTCCTCAGGAGGGAGAAGCTTTCTTT

length: 12
V: TRBV30
size: many
J: TRBJ1-2
D: .
CDR3: CAWTMTSYGYTF
DNA: TGTGCCTGGACAATGACATCCTATGGCTACACCTTC

length: 15
V: TRBV10-3
size: many
J: TRBJ1-2
D: .
CDR3: CAISEADLLFYSYTF
DNA: TGTGCCATCAGTGAGGCCGACTTGTTGTTCTATAGCTACACCTTC

length: 15
V: TRBV12-3/TRBV12-4
size: many
J: TRBJ2-7
D: TRBD1
CDR3: CASSLGGTGYKKQYF
DNA: TGTGCCAGCAGTTTAGGCGGGACAGGCTACAAGAAGCAGTACTTC

length: 16
V: TRBV6-2/TRBV6-3
size: many
J: TRBJ1-2
D: TRBD1
CDR3: CASSYGGTGFSYGYTF
DNA: TGTGCCAGCAGTTACGGAGGGACAGGGTTCTCCTATGGCTACACCTTC

length: 12
V: TRBV29-1
size: many
J: TRBJ2-2
D: .
CDR3: CSVGRWGGELFF
DNA: TGCAGCGTTGGGCGGTGGGGCGGGGAGCTGTTTTTT

length: 16
V: TRBV28
size: many
J: TRBJ2-7
D: TRBD1
CDR3: CASSLGPGQVTYEQYF
DNA: TGTGCCAGCAGTTTAGGGCCGGGACAGGTGACGTACGAGCAGTACTTC

length: 14
V: TRBV7-9
size: many
J: TRBJ2-7
D: TRBD1
CDR3: CASSPKDRAYEQYF
DNA: TGTGCCAGCAGCCCCAAGGACAGGGCATACGAGCAGTACTTC

length: 14
V: TRBV28
size: .
J: TRBJ2-7
D: .
CDR3: CASSFVRENHEQYF
DNA: TGTGCCAGCAGTTTTGTCAGAGAGAACCACGAGCAGTACTTC

length: 15
V: TRBV6-2/TRBV6-3
size: many
J: TRBJ2-7
D: .
CDR3: CASAKERDSSYEQYF
DNA: TGTGCCAGCGCTAAAGAGCGGGACAGCTCCTACGAGCAGTACTTC

length: 17
V: TRBV11-1
size: .
J: TRBJ2-5
D: .
CDR3: CASSLPAWDEGRETQYF
DNA: TGTGCCAGCAGCTTACCCGCCTGGGACGAGGGCCGGGAGACCCAGTACTTC

length: 12
V: TRBV6-1
size: .
J: TRBJ2-7
D: .
CDR3: CASHGPLAEQYF
DNA: TGTGCCTCCCACGGACCCCTAGCCGAGCAGTACTTC

length: 18
V: TRBV6-2/TRBV6-3
size: .
J: TRBJ2-7
D: TRBD2
CDR3: CASSFSKGGLAGVQEQYF
DNA: TGTGCCAGCAGTTTCTCGAAAGGTGGACTAGCGGGAGTACAAGAGCAGTACTTC

length: 15
V: TRBV20-1
size: many
J: TRBJ2-7
D: TRBD2
CDR3: CSARTSGSLDNEQYF
DNA: TGCAGTGCCCGGACTAGCGGGAGTCTAGACAACGAGCAGTACTTC

length: 13
V: TRBV24-1
size: many
J: TRBJ1-1
D: .
CDR3: CATKASGNTEAFF
DNA: TGTGCCACCAAGGCTAGTGGGAACACTGAAGCTTTCTTT

length: 12
V: TRBV5-1
size: few
J: TRBJ1-2
D: .
CDR3: CASSLQGEGYTF
DNA: TGCGCCAGCAGCTTACAGGGTGAAGGCTACACCTTC

length: 14
V: TRBV28
size: many
J: TRBJ2-7
D: TRBD1
CDR3: CASSEHDRGHEQYF
DNA: TGTGCCAGCAGCGAGCACGACAGGGGCCACGAGCAGTACTTC

length: 14
V: TRBV7-2
size: many
J: TRBJ2-7
D: .
CDR3: CASRPYPETYEQYF
DNA: TGTGCCAGCAGGCCTTATCCGGAAACCTACGAGCAGTACTTC

length: 15
V: TRBV28
size: few
J: TRBJ1-2
D: .
CDR3: CASSLTDRPDNGYTF
DNA: TGTGCCAGCAGCCTCACTGATAGGCCCGACAACGGCTACACCTTC

length: 14
V: TRBV7-2
size: .
J: TRBJ2-7
D: TRBD2
CDR3: CASSSLTSGDEQYF
DNA: TGTGCCAGCAGCTCCCTGACTAGCGGCGACGAGCAGTACTTC

length: 17
V: TRBV9
size: many
J: TRBJ2-1
D: .
CDR3: CASSVEADTGRYNEQFF
DNA: TGTGCCAGCAGCGTGGAGGCCGATACAGGGAGATACAATGAGCAGTTCTTC

length: 15
V: TRBV6-1
size: .
J: TRBJ2-4
D: .
CDR3: CASSEAGVLVNIQYF
DNA: TGTGCCAGCAGTGAAGCGGGGGTACTAGTGAACATTCAGTACTTC

length: 14
V: TRBV29-1
size: few
J: TRBJ2-2
D: .
CDR3: CSVATTGTTGELFF
DNA: TGCAGCGTGGCTACAACAGGGACCACCGGGGAGCTGTTTTTT

length: 14
V: TRBV7-2
size: many
J: TRBJ2-5
D: .
CDR3: CASSSSVGKETQYF
DNA: TGTGCCAGCAGTTCTAGTGTGGGGAAAGAGACCCAGTACTTC

length: 12
V: TRBV29-1
size: many
J: TRBJ2-7
D: .
CDR3: CSVFSNSHEQYF
DNA: TGCAGCGTTTTTTCGAATAGCCACGAGCAGTACTTC

length: 13
V: TRBV6-5
size: many
J: TRBJ2-5
D: .
CDR3: CASSQGIRETQYF
DNA: TGTGCCAGCAGTCAGGGGATTCGAGAGACCCAGTACTTC

length: 14
V: TRBV4-1
size: few
J: TRBJ1-5
D: .
CDR3: CASSQNYDNQPQHF
DNA: TGCGCCAGCAGCCAGAATTATGACAATCAGCCCCAGCATTTT

length: 14
V: TRBV15
size: many
J: TRBJ1-3
D: .
CDR3: CATSRDPSGNTIYF
DNA: TGTGCCACCAGCAGAGACCCCTCGGGAAACACCATATATTTT

length: 12
V: TRBV12-3/TRBV12-4
size: many
J: TRBJ1-1
D: .
CDR3: CASSSTGSEAFF
DNA: TGTGCCAGCAGTTCAACTGGCTCTGAAGCTTTCTTT

length: 15
V: TRBV7-6
size: few
J: TRBJ2-7
D: .
CDR3: CASSPSSGPYYEQYF
DNA: TGTGCCAGCAGCCCTTCGTCGGGACCCTACTACGAGCAGTACTTC